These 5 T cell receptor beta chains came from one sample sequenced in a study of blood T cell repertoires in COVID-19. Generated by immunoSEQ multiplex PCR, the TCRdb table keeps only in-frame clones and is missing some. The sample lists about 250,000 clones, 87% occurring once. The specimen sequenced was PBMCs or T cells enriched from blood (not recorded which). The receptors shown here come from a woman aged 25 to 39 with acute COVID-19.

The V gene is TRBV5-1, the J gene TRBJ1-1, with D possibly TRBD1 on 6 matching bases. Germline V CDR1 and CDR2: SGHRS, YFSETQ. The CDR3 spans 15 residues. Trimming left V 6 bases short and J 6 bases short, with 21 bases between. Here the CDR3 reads CASTPSGGHGAEAFF. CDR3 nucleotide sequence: TGCGCCAGCACCCCCAGCGGGGGGCATGGCGCTGAAGCTTTCTTT. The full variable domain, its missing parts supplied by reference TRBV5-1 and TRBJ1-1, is KAGVTQTPRYLIKTRGQQVTLSCSPISGHRSVSWYQQTPGQGLQFLFEYFSETQRNKGNFPGRFSGRQFSNSRSEMNVSTLELGDSALYLCASTPSGGHGAEAFFGQGTRLTVV.

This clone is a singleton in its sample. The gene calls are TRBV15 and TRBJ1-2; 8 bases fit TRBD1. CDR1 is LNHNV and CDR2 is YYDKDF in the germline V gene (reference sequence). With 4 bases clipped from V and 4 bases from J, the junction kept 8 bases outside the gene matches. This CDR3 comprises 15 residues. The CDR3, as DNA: TGTGCCACCAGCATTGGGACAGGACCCGTCTATGGCTACACCTTC. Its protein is CATSIGTGPVYGYTF. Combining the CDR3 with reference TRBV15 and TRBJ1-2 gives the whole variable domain DAMVIQNPRYQVTQFGKPVTLSCSQTLNHNVMYWYQQKSSQAPKLLFHYYDKDFNNEADTPDNFQSRRPNTSFCFLDIRSPGLGDTAMYLCATSIGTGPVYGYTFGSGTRLTVV.

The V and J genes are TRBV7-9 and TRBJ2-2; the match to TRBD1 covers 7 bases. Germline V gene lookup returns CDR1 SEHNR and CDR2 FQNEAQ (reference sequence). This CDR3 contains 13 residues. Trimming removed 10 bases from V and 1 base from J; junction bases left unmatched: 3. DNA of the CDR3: TGTGCCACGGACAGGAAGAACACCGGGGAGCTGTTTTTT. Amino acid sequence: CATDRKNTGELFF.

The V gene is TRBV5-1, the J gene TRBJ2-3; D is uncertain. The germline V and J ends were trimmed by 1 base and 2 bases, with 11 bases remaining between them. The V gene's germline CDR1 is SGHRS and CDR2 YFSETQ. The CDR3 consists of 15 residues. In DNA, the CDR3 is TGCGCCAGCAGCTTGAAGAATGAGCACACAGATACGCAGTATTTT. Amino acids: CASSLKNEHTDTQYF.

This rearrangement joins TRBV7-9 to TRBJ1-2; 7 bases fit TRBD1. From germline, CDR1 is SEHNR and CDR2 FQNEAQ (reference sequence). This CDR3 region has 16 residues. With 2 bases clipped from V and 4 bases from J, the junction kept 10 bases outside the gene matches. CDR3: CASSLRQGPHLYGYTF. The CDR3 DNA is TGTGCCAGCAGCTTAAGACAGGGACCCCACCTCTATGGCTACACCTTC.